These T cell receptor beta chains were read from a single sample in a study of T-cell reconstitution after alpha-beta-depleted transplantation in children. In TCRdb, the PCR reads were re-called with MiXCR into one record per CDR3 protein. The profile shows around 580,000 distinct CDR3 sequences, roughly a quarter of them singletons. Source: PBMCs, taken before TCRalphabeta/CD19-depleted stem cell transplant. The receptors were sampled from a boy under two years old with Wiskott-Aldrich syndrome, due to receive a stem cell transplant. The CDR3 runs from the conserved cysteine through the conserved F or W. The D gene is left open where the match is weak. Clone size appears in some rows only: once, few, many, or a class for an expanded clone.

J gene: TRBJ2-3; D gene: .; clone size: .; V gene: TRBV15; CDR3 DNA: TGTGCCACCAGCAGGCGAGCGGGCGTCCTCACAGATACGCAGTATTTT; CDR3 protein: CATSRRAGVLTDTQYF
J gene: TRBJ2-1; D gene: .; clone size: many; V gene: TRBV12-3/TRBV12-4; CDR3 DNA: TGTGCCAGCAGTTTAGGGGGTGGGGGCCAGTTCTTC; CDR3 protein: CASSLGGGGQFF
J gene: TRBJ2-1; D gene: TRBD2; clone size: once; V gene: TRBV20-1; CDR3 DNA: TGCAGTGCTCAATCACTAGCGGGAGGGCCGATCAATGAGCAGTTCTTC; CDR3 protein: CSAQSLAGGPINEQFF
J gene: TRBJ2-1; D gene: TRBD2; clone size: .; V gene: TRBV5-4; CDR3 DNA: TGTGCCAGCAGCTTGGTACTAGCGGGAGCCCATCGTCTGCTTGGGGTCAGGAATGAGCAGTTCTTC; CDR3 protein: CASSLVLAGAHRLLGVRNEQFF
J gene: TRBJ2-1; D gene: .; clone size: few; V gene: TRBV5-1; CDR3 DNA: TGCGCCAGCTATAGCGGCCTCCGAGGCTACAATGAGCAGTTCTTC; CDR3 protein: CASYSGLRGYNEQFF
J gene: TRBJ2-3; D gene: .; clone size: few; V gene: TRBV5-1; CDR3 DNA: TGCGCCAGCAGCTTGGCCGTCAGGGAGATGGATACGCAGTATTTT; CDR3 protein: CASSLAVREMDTQYF
J gene: TRBJ1-2; D gene: TRBD1; clone size: .; V gene: TRBV5-1; CDR3 DNA: TGCGCCAGCAGCTTGGCCGGGACAGGGGATGGCTATGGCTACACCTTC; CDR3 protein: CASSLAGTGDGYGYTF
J gene: TRBJ1-2; D gene: TRBD1; clone size: few; V gene: TRBV29-1; CDR3 DNA: TGCAGCGCCGGACGGGGACAGGGGGCTCTCCGGGGCTACACCTTC; CDR3 protein: CSAGRGQGALRGYTF
J gene: TRBJ2-7; D gene: .; clone size: .; V gene: TRBV5-1; CDR3 DNA: TGCGCCAGCACCCCTTCGCCATCCTACGAGCAGTACTTC; CDR3 protein: CASTPSPSYEQYF
J gene: TRBJ2-1; D gene: .; clone size: .; V gene: TRBV5-1; CDR3 DNA: TGCGCCAGCAGCAACGGCAGGGTTGGGAAGCTAGGGAATGAGCAGTTCTTC; CDR3 protein: CASSNGRVGKLGNEQFF
J gene: TRBJ1-4; D gene: .; clone size: .; V gene: TRBV4-1; CDR3 DNA: TGCGCCAGCAGCCCCCTCGGGAGGGGCGACAAACTGTTTTTT; CDR3 protein: CASSPLGRGDKLFF
J gene: TRBJ2-7; D gene: .; clone size: once; V gene: TRBV25-1; CDR3 DNA: TGTGCCAGCGGTGGTCGGGGGTACCCCTACGAGCAGTACTTC; CDR3 protein: CASGGRGYPYEQYF
J gene: TRBJ2-5; D gene: .; clone size: few; V gene: TRBV9; CDR3 DNA: TGTGCCAGCAGCGTACAGGGACTCCGGGCGGAGACCCAGTACTTC; CDR3 protein: CASSVQGLRAETQYF
J gene: TRBJ1-6; D gene: TRBD1; clone size: .; V gene: TRBV9; CDR3 DNA: TGTGCCAGCAGCGTAAGGGAGAGACAGGGTCCCCCTCTAAAGAACTATAATTCACCCCTCCACTTT; CDR3 protein: CASSVRERQGPPLKNYNSPLHF
J gene: TRBJ1-5; D gene: TRBD1; clone size: few; V gene: TRBV20-1; CDR3 DNA: TGCAGTGCTAGACCGACAGGGAGGTTCAATCAGCCCCAGCATTTT; CDR3 protein: CSARPTGRFNQPQHF
J gene: TRBJ2-2; D gene: TRBD1; clone size: few; V gene: TRBV5-8; CDR3 DNA: TGTGCCAGCAGCTGGACAGGGACTTTGACCGGGGAGCTGTTTTTT; CDR3 protein: CASSWTGTLTGELFF
J gene: TRBJ1-4; D gene: .; clone size: .; V gene: TRBV20-1; CDR3 DNA: TGCAGTGCAACGCCGTCACCAGGGGAAAAACTGTTTTTT; CDR3 protein: CSATPSPGEKLFF
J gene: TRBJ2-4; D gene: .; clone size: .; V gene: TRBV4-1; CDR3 DNA: TGCGCCAGCAGTCAAATCCGGACAGTAGCCAAAAACATTCAGTACTTC; CDR3 protein: CASSQIRTVAKNIQYF
J gene: TRBJ1-1; D gene: .; clone size: .; V gene: TRBV6-1; CDR3 DNA: TGTGCCAGCACCTTCGGGGTCGGCGATGAAGCTTTCTTT; CDR3 protein: CASTFGVGDEAFF
J gene: TRBJ1-4; D gene: .; clone size: .; V gene: TRBV7-9; CDR3 DNA: TGTGCCAGCAGCTTAACCCAGGGCCGCTTGAAACTGTTTTTT; CDR3 protein: CASSLTQGRLKLFF
J gene: TRBJ2-4; D gene: .; clone size: few; V gene: TRBV7-8; CDR3 DNA: TGTGCCAGCAGCTTAGTTCCGGACCTGGGGGAAAACATTCAGTACTTC; CDR3 protein: CASSLVPDLGENIQYF
J gene: TRBJ1-6; D gene: .; clone size: few; V gene: TRBV7-8; CDR3 DNA: TGTGCCAGCAGCTCGGGCCCCAGCTCCTATAATTCACCCCTCCACTTT; CDR3 protein: CASSSGPSSYNSPLHF
J gene: TRBJ2-7; D gene: .; clone size: few; V gene: TRBV12-3/TRBV12-4; CDR3 DNA: TGTGCCAGCAGTGACAAGTACGAGCAGTACTTC; CDR3 protein: CASSDKYEQYF
J gene: TRBJ1-1; D gene: .; clone size: .; V gene: TRBV20-1; CDR3 DNA: TGCAGTGCTACGGGGCTGAACACTGAAGCTTTCTTT; CDR3 protein: CSATGLNTEAFF
J gene: TRBJ2-7; D gene: .; clone size: .; V gene: TRBV6-1; CDR3 DNA: TGTGCCAGCTTGTTTAGGGCCGGCGAGCAGTACTTC; CDR3 protein: CASLFRAGEQYF
J gene: TRBJ2-5; D gene: .; clone size: many; V gene: TRBV6-6; CDR3 DNA: TGTGCCAGCAGTTATCGGGGGAAGGAGACCCAGTACTTC; CDR3 protein: CASSYRGKETQYF
J gene: TRBJ1-1; D gene: .; clone size: .; V gene: TRBV5-1; CDR3 DNA: TGCGCCAGCAGCCCCTCCCTCGGGAACACTGAAGCTTTCTTT; CDR3 protein: CASSPSLGNTEAFF
J gene: TRBJ2-7; D gene: .; clone size: .; V gene: TRBV4-1; CDR3 DNA: TGCGCCAGCAGCCAAGCCCCAGGGCGCGACGAGCAGTACTTC; CDR3 protein: CASSQAPGRDEQYF
J gene: TRBJ2-7; D gene: .; clone size: few; V gene: TRBV2; CDR3 DNA: TGTGCCAGCAGTGAGAGGTCAGGGGTATGGGACGAGCAGTACTTC; CDR3 protein: CASSERSGVWDEQYF
J gene: TRBJ1-5; D gene: TRBD1; clone size: few; V gene: TRBV20-1; CDR3 DNA: TGCAGTGCCGCGACAGGGAGCAATCAGCCCCAGCATTTT; CDR3 protein: CSAATGSNQPQHF
J gene: TRBJ2-1; D gene: TRBD2; clone size: .; V gene: TRBV5-1; CDR3 DNA: TGCGCCAGCAGCTTGAATGGAGTACCGCGGACTAGCGGGAGTGGGGGGTACAATGAGCAGTTCTTC; CDR3 protein: CASSLNGVPRTSGSGGYNEQFF
J gene: TRBJ2-7; D gene: TRBD2; clone size: few; V gene: TRBV28; CDR3 DNA: TGTGCCACCTGGGAGGCGGGACTAGCGGGAGGAACCGAGCAGTACTTC; CDR3 protein: CATWEAGLAGGTEQYF
J gene: TRBJ2-1; D gene: .; clone size: few; V gene: TRBV27; CDR3 DNA: TGTGCCAGCAGTTCAGCCGGGGTAAGCGCCTACAATGAGCAGTTCTTC; CDR3 protein: CASSSAGVSAYNEQFF
J gene: TRBJ2-7; D gene: .; clone size: few; V gene: TRBV7-8; CDR3 DNA: TGTGCCAGCACCTCCAGGGTTGGGGCGCTGGAGCAGTACTTC; CDR3 protein: CASTSRVGALEQYF
J gene: TRBJ1-5; D gene: .; clone size: .; V gene: TRBV12-3/TRBV12-4; CDR3 DNA: TGTGCCAGCACCTCCGGTGCGAGCAATCAGCCCCAGCATTTT; CDR3 protein: CASTSGASNQPQHF
J gene: TRBJ2-7; D gene: .; clone size: few; V gene: TRBV10-1; CDR3 DNA: TGCGCCAGCAGTGAAAACCGCCTTGAGCAGTACTTC; CDR3 protein: CASSENRLEQYF
J gene: TRBJ2-1; D gene: .; clone size: .; V gene: TRBV27; CDR3 DNA: TGTGCCAGCAGTTTCGTCCTAGCTGACCTTGAGCAGTTCTTC; CDR3 protein: CASSFVLADLEQFF
J gene: TRBJ2-7; D gene: .; clone size: .; V gene: TRBV7-2; CDR3 DNA: TGTGCCAGCAGCTTAGATGGGGTCTTCGGGCAGTACTTC; CDR3 protein: CASSLDGVFGQYF
J gene: TRBJ2-2; D gene: .; clone size: .; V gene: TRBV5-5; CDR3 DNA: TGTGCCAGCAGCCCGGAGCACGGTCGACTTTTTACCGGGGAGCTGTTTTTT; CDR3 protein: CASSPEHGRLFTGELFF
J gene: TRBJ2-1; D gene: TRBD2; clone size: .; V gene: TRBV10-3; CDR3 DNA: TGTGCCATCAGTGCAACTAGCGGGAACATTGAGCAGTTCTTC; CDR3 protein: CAISATSGNIEQFF
J gene: TRBJ2-5; D gene: TRBD2; clone size: .; V gene: TRBV5-6; CDR3 DNA: TGTGCCAGCAGCTTGTCAGCGGGAGTTCAAGAGACCCAGTACTTC; CDR3 protein: CASSLSAGVQETQYF
J gene: TRBJ2-1; D gene: TRBD2; clone size: .; V gene: TRBV25-1; CDR3 DNA: TGTGCCAGCAGTGAATTACTTCGCCTTGGACTAGCGGGAGGGCTTGAGCAGTTCTTC; CDR3 protein: CASSELLRLGLAGGLEQFF
J gene: TRBJ2-7; D gene: .; clone size: .; V gene: TRBV10-2; CDR3 DNA: TGCGCCAGCTGCCCGGCGGGGACGCAAGCCTCCTACGAGCAGTACTTC; CDR3 protein: CASCPAGTQASYEQYF
J gene: TRBJ2-5; D gene: .; clone size: once; V gene: TRBV20-1; CDR3 DNA: TGCAGTGCTTCCCGCGGGGGCATCCAAGAGACCCAGTACTTC; CDR3 protein: CSASRGGIQETQYF
J gene: TRBJ2-5; D gene: TRBD1; clone size: few; V gene: TRBV7-9; CDR3 DNA: TGTGCCAGCAGCTTAGGGGGACAGTTAGAGACCCAGTACTTC; CDR3 protein: CASSLGGQLETQYF
J gene: TRBJ2-2; D gene: .; clone size: .; V gene: TRBV5-1; CDR3 DNA: TGCGCCAGCAGCTTGCCAGGGAGGACTACCGGGGAGCTGTTTTTT; CDR3 protein: CASSLPGRTTGELFF
J gene: TRBJ2-2; D gene: .; clone size: .; V gene: TRBV5-1; CDR3 DNA: TGCGCCAGCAGCGCCGGAGGGCCCGGGGAGCTGTTTTTT; CDR3 protein: CASSAGGPGELFF
J gene: TRBJ2-3; D gene: .; clone size: .; V gene: TRBV5-1; CDR3 DNA: TGCGCCAGCACAGACGGGTTGAGCACAGATACGCAGTATTTT; CDR3 protein: CASTDGLSTDTQYF
J gene: TRBJ2-6; D gene: .; clone size: .; V gene: TRBV27; CDR3 DNA: TGTGCCAGCAGTTTATTAGGGGTTGGGGCCAACGTCCTGACTTTC; CDR3 protein: CASSLLGVGANVLTF
J gene: TRBJ2-2; D gene: .; clone size: few; V gene: TRBV4-1; CDR3 DNA: TGCGCCAGCAGCCCAGGGGATCGAGTGACCGGGGAGCTGTTTTTT; CDR3 protein: CASSPGDRVTGELFF
J gene: TRBJ1-1; D gene: .; clone size: few; V gene: TRBV12-3/TRBV12-4; CDR3 DNA: TGTGCCAGCAGTTTGGCCGGGACGAACACTGAAGCTTTCTTT; CDR3 protein: CASSLAGTNTEAFF